Detailed here is one TCR beta chain. It has no known antigen specificity. Lacking the conserved final phenylalanine or tryptophan, this CDR3 likely reflects a read error. TCRbeta-specific cDNA was reverse-transcribed from 500 ng total RNA using a constant-region primer and ProtoScript II reverse transcriptase. Construction of the TCRbeta libraries relied on three nested rounds of multiplex PCR, following a slightly modified ARM-PCR procedure. The first two PCR rounds used multiplex TRBV1-TRBV30 forward primers with a Cbeta reverse primer, each for roughly 10 cycles. Sample barcodes and Illumina adapters were added in a final 25-cycle PCR with Deep VentR polymerase. Before sequencing, amplicons between 200 and 500 bp were purified from gel using a QIAquick gel extraction kit. An Illumina HiSeq 2500 was used to sequence the TCRbeta amplicons, generating 250-bp paired-end reads. On the authors' methods: Quality trimming of reads was performed with Trimmomatic v0.33, and paired reads were merged with FLASH v1.2.11 so that full CDR3 sequences could be recovered. V, D and J germline segments were assigned to the rearranged TCRbeta sequences using MiGEC v1.2.1b. Clonotype statistics, along with Shannon-Wiener diversity indices, were calculated using VDJtools v1.0.0. To cut down on sampling bias, every analysis after diversity analysis relied on just the 250 most abundant clonotypes from each sample. TCRdb trimmed the raw reads at Q25, called clones with MiXCR and kept productive beta chains. Each CDR3 protein appears once, grouped with its most common genes and DNA. The V and J calls reflect TCRdb's pipeline rather than the authors' work. The sample table lists approximately 30,000 distinct CDR3 sequences, 71% of them with a count of one. The ten largest clones add up to about 30% of the sample.

This sample is part of a study of tumor-infiltrating lymphocytes in primary liver carcinoma (dated by TCRdb to 2017 to 2019). The study in broad terms: Of the five patients (three men and two women, aged 30 to 69 years), four had hepatocellular carcinoma and one had combined HCC and intrahepatic cholangiocarcinoma. To link TCRbeta repertoire diversity with the local molecular phenotype, the approximately 23 tumor region samples were profiled using Agilent mRNA microarrays. The tumors of the five patients were staged as T1-T3 N0M0, with maximum diameters ranging from roughly 4.2 to 10 cm. The study combined TCRbeta repertoire sequencing, expression microarrays and whole-exome sequencing across five regions of each liver tumor, with adjacent normal tissue and blood. A total of approximately 35 specimens from 5 patients, comprising 25 or so tumor regions, 5 adjacent noncancerous liver tissues and 5 peripheral blood samples, were covered by TCRbeta repertoire sequencing. Roughly 3.5 to 8 million productive TCRbeta reads were obtained per sample, and no significant difference in read depth was found between tissue types. Reproducibility between technical replicate repertoires was high, with correlation coefficients above 0.95 and mean shared-clone rates roughly 0.91.

Broad study findings and their caveats: Bulk unsorted samples precluded comparing CD4+ and CD8+ T cell repertoires. Repertoire overlap was higher between tumor regions (mean about 36%) than tumor-adjacent (around 17%) or tumor-blood (approximately 14%) pairs, consistent with antigen-driven expansion. Only roughly 7.5-24% of top clones appeared in all five regions of a tumor, which suggests that tumor-infiltrating T cells are spatially heterogeneous. Because sequencing covered only the TCR beta chain and unpaired alpha chains were not captured, true repertoire diversity is likely underestimated. A significantly larger repertoire fraction was made up by the top 250 clones in tumors than in blood (p = 0.039). With just four to six patients in the study, the authors point out that the findings should be validated in a larger study.

Total RNA and DNA were co-extracted without cell sorting from approximately 20-30 mg of bulk tissue using the AllPrep DNA/RNA mini kit. Surgical resection was performed in China between 2015 and 2016 on 5 or 6 patients with histopathologically diagnosed primary liver carcinoma. At the time of sampling, the patients had chronic HBV infection and had not received any treatment. Five spatially separated regions were sampled per tumor: superior, inferior, left-lateral and right-lateral poles, plus the tumor centre. Histological examination found more than 85% viable tumor cells in every tumor sample. Each fresh piece of tumor and adjacent tissue was cut in two, with one half stored in RNAlater at -80 degrees C and the other half sent for histology. Including both end residues, the CDR3 is 16 amino acids long. The kept DNA is CDR3 alone, 48 bases in frame from the first base. Per the germline V gene, SGHVS is the CDR1 and FQNEAQ is the CDR2. V trim: 5 bases; J trim: 6 bases; unmatched bases: 14.

This chain is built from TRBV7-8 and TRBJ2-7, with 9 middle bases fitting TRBD2. This receptor was identified in a woman aged 25 to 39 with primary liver carcinoma and hepatitis B virus infection. The sequencing sample was made of liver tumor tissue from sampling region 3. In the paper's terms, the cell subset or site label means: tumor region T3, left-lateral pole. The nucleotide sequence reads TGTGCCAGCAGCCCATTACTAGCGGGCGACGGCCTCGAGCAGTACTAC. The translation is CASSPLLAGDGLEQYY.